This T cell receptor beta chain was retrieved from a study of cytomegalovirus exposure and HLA in healthy donors. Whole-study results and caveats: The investigators catalogued some 160 TCR beta chains as cytomegalovirus-associated. It is likely that the observed cluster of highly shared sequence variants was a sequencing artifact. In a later analysis, productive TCRs from donors in an Asian-associated ancestry cluster reportedly carried fewer N-insertions than the cohort mean.

Concerning this clone: What it binds is unknown.

CDR1 and CDR2 from the germline V gene are SGHRS and YFSETQ. This CDR3 spans 13 amino acids. The ends were cut back, 0 bases at V and 3 bases at J, with 7 bases in the middle. In the PCR, 60 Vbeta and 13 Jbeta primers were used. Some clones are missing from TCRdb's copy, which holds only in-frame ones; the method was immunoSEQ multiplex PCR. The sample lists 90,000 or so clones, 78% occurring once. The receptor was isolated from a woman aged 40 to 55 in good health and CMV-seronegative. The source material was PBMCs. This chain uses TRBV5-1 with TRBJ2-7, with a tentative D call TRBD1 (5 bases). The CDR3 coding sequence is TGCGCCAGCAGCTTGGGGGGCGGCTACGAGCAGTACTTC. This gives the protein CASSLGGGYEQYF.